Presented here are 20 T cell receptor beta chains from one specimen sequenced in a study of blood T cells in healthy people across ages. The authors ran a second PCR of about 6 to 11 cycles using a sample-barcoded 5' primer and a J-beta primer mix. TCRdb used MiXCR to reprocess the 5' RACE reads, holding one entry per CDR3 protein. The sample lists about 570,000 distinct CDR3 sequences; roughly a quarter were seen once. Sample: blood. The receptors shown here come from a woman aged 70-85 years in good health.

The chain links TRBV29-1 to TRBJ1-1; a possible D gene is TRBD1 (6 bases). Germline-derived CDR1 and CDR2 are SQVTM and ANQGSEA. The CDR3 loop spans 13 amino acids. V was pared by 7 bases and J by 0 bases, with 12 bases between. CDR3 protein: CSGSGHLNTEAFF. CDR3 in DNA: TGCAGCGGTTCGGGACACCTGAACACTGAAGCTTTCTTT.

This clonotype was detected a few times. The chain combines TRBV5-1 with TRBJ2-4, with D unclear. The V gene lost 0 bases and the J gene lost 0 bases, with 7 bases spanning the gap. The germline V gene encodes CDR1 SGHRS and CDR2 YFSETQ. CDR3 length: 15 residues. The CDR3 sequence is CASSLGPLAKNIQYF. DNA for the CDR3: TGCGCCAGCAGCTTGGGACCCTTAGCCAAAAACATTCAGTACTTC.

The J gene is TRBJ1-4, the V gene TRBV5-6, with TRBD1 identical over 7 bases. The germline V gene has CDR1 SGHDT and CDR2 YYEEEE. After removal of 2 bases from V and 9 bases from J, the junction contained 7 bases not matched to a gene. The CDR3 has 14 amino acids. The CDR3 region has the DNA TGTGCCAGCAGCTTTGACAGGGTCGACAAAAAACTGTTTTTT. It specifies CASSFDRVDKKLFF.

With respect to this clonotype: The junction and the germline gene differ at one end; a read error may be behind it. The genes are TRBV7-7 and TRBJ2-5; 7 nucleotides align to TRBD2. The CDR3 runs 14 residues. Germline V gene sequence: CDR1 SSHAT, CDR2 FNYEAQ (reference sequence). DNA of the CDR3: TGTGCTAGCAGCTCAGGGACTAACGCAGGGACCCAGTACTTC. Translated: CASSSGTNAGTQYF.

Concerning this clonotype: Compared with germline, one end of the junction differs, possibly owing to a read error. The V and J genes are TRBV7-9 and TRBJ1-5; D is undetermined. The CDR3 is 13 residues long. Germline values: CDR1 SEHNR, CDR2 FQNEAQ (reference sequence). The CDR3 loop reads CASSLGSDQPQRF. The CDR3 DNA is TGTGCCAGCAGCTTAGGTTCGGATCAGCCTCAGCGTTTT.

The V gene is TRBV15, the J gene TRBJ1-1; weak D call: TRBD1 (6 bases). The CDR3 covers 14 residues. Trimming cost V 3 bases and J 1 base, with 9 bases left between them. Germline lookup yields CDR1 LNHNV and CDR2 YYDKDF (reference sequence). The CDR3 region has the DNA TGTGCCACCAGCAGCAGGGGTGAGAACACTGAAGCTTTCTTT. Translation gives CATSSRGENTEAFF.

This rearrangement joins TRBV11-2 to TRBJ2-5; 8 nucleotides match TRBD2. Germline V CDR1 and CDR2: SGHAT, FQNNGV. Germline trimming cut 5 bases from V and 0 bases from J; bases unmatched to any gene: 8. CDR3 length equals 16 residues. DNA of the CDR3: TGTGCCAGCAGCCCCTACCAACTAGCGGACCAAGAGACCCAGTACTTC. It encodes CASSPYQLADQETQYF.

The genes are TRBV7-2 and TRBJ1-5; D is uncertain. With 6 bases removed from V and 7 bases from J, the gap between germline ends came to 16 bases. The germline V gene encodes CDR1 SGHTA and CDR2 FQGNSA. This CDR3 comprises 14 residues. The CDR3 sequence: CASSIDWKGQPQHF. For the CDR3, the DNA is TGTGCCAGCAGTATCGACTGGAAAGGCCAGCCCCAGCATTTT.

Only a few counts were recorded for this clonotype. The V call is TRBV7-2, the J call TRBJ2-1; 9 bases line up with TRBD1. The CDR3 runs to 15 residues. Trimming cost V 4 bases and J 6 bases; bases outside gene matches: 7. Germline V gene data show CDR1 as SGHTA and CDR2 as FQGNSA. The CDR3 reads CASSSGTGPLNEQFF. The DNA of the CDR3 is TGTGCCAGCAGCTCCGGGACAGGGCCCCTCAATGAGCAGTTCTTC.

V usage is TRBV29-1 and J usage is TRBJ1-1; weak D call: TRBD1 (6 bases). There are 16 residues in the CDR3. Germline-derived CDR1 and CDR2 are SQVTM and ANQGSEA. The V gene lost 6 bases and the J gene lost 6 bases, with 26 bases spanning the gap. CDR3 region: CSVGGELTGIRAEAFF. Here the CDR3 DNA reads TGCAGCGTCGGGGGGGAGTTAACAGGGATCAGGGCTGAAGCTTTCTTT. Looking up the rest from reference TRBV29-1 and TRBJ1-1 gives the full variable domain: SAVISQKPSRDICQRGTSLTIQCQVDSQVTMMFWYRQQPGQSLTLIATANQGSEATYESGFVIDKFPISRPNLTFSTLTVSNMSPEDSSIYLCSVGGELTGIRAEAFFGQGTRLTVV.

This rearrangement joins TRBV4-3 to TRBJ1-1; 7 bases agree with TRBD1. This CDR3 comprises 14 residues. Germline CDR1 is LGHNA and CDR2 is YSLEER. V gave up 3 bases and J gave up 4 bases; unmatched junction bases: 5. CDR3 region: CASSHSGQSTEAFF. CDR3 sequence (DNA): TGCGCCAGCAGCCATTCGGGACAGTCCACTGAAGCTTTCTTT.

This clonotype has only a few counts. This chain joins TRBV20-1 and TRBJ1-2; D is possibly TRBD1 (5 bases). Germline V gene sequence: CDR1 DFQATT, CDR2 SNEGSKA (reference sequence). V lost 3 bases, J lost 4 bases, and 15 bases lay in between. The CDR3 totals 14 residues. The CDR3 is CSARIRGHGYGYTF. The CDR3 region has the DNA TGCAGTGCTAGGATTCGAGGACACGGCTATGGCTACACCTTC.

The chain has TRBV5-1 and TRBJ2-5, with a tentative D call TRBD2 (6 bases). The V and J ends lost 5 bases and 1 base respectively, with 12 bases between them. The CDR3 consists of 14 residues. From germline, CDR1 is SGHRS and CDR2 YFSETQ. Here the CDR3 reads CASSKTSPQETQYF. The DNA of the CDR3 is TGCGCCAGCAGTAAAACTAGCCCCCAAGAGACCCAGTACTTC.

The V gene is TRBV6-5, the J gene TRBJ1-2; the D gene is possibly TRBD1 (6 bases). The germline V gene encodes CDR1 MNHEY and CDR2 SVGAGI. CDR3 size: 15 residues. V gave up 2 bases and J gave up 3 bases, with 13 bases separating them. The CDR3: CASSYALDSYYGYTF. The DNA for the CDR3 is TGTGCCAGCAGTTACGCCCTGGACAGTTACTATGGCTACACCTTC.

CDR3 in DNA: TGTGCCAGCCTGGGGAACAATGAGCAGTTCTTC. It codes for CASLGNNEQFF. V and J are TRBV6-2 or TRBV6-3 and TRBJ2-1; unclear D gene. CDR1 and CDR2 (germline): MNHEY, SVGEGT. V was pared by 8 bases and J by 5 bases, with 7 bases between. The CDR3 spans 11 residues.

The DNA for the CDR3 is TGTGCCAGCAGCCCGTATAGTTTCCGGCCCCAGCATTTT. It yields the protein CASSPYSFRPQHF. The chain joins TRBV11-2 to TRBJ1-5; D gene ambiguous. There are 13 residues in the CDR3. V dropped 5 bases and J dropped 9 bases, with 14 bases sitting between them. Per the germline V gene, CDR1 is SGHAT and CDR2 is FQNNGV.

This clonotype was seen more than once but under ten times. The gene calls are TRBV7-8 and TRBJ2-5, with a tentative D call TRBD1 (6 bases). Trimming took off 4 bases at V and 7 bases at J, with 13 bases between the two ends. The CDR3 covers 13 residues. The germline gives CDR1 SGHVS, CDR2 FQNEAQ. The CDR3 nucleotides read TGTGCCAGCAGCTCCGAAACAGGGCGGACCCAGTACTTC. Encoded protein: CASSSETGRTQYF.

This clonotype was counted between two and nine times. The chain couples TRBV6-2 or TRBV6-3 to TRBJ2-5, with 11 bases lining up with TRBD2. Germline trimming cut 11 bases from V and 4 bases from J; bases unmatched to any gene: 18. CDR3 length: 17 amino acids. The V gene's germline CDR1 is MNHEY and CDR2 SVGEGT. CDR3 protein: CAALARTSGGRGETQYF. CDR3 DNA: TGTGCCGCCCTAGCCCGAACTAGCGGGGGTCGGGGAGAGACCCAGTACTTC.

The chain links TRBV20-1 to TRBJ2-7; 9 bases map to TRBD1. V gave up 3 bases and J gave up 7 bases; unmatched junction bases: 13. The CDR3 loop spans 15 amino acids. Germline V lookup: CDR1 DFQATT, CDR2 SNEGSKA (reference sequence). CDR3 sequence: CSARAPGTGIGEQYF. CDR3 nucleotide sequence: TGCAGTGCTAGGGCCCCCGGGACAGGGATTGGGGAGCAGTACTTC.

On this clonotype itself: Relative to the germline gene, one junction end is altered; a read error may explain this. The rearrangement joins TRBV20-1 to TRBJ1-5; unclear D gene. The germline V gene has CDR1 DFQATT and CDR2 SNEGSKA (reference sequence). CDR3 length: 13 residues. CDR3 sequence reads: CSARGPSNQPLHF. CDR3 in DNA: TGCAGTGCTAGAGGGCCTAGCAATCAGCCCCTGCATTTT.